Listed below are T cell receptor beta chains from one sample, sequenced in a study of blood T cell repertoires in COVID-19. TCRdb's table, derived via immunoSEQ multiplex PCR, lists solely in-frame clones and lacks some. The data show about 210,000 clones, 85% seen once. The sequenced material came from PBMCs or T cells enriched from blood (not recorded which). These TCRs come from a man between 35 and 55 years old who had recovered from COVID-19. Both conserved end residues are part of each CDR3. D genes are given only for firm matches. For some rows the clone size is stated as once, few or many, or as a class when expanded; others skip it.

clone size,D gene,J gene,V gene,CDR3 protein,CDR3 DNA
-,TRBD2,TRBJ2-5,TRBV7-3,CASSLGVAGGLGETQYF,TGTGCCAGCAGCTTAGGCGTAGCGGGAGGGCTTGGAGAGACCCAGTACTTC
-,TRBD2,TRBJ2-3,TRBV6-2/TRBV6-3,CASSQLAGGVDTQYF,TGTGCCAGCAGTCAACTAGCGGGAGGGGTAGATACGCAGTATTTT
-,TRBD2,TRBJ2-1,TRBV14,CASSQASGSPSYNEQFF,TGTGCCAGCAGCCAGGCTAGCGGGAGTCCCTCCTACAATGAGCAGTTCTTC
-,-,TRBJ2-3,TRBV7-9,CASSLHRERKSTDTQYF,TGTGCCAGCAGCTTACATCGGGAGCGGAAAAGCACAGATACGCAGTATTTT
-,-,TRBJ2-1,TRBV5-1,CASSREPNSYNEQFF,TGCGCCAGCAGCCGCGAACCTAACTCCTACAATGAGCAGTTCTTC
-,TRBD2,TRBJ2-7,TRBV28,CASNGGLAYEQYF,TGTGCCAGCAATGGGGGACTAGCGTACGAGCAGTACTTC
few,TRBD1,TRBJ1-1,TRBV6-5,CASSLGTGSMNTEAFF,TGTGCCAGCAGTTTAGGGACAGGGAGCATGAACACTGAAGCTTTCTTT
-,-,TRBJ2-7,TRBV2,CASSERREISYEQYF,TGTGCCAGCAGTGAACGACGGGAGATCTCCTACGAGCAGTACTTC
-,TRBD1,TRBJ2-2,TRBV4-1,CASSPGTGGVGTGELFF,TGCGCCAGCAGCCCCGGGACAGGGGGCGTTGGCACCGGGGAGCTGTTTTTT
-,-,TRBJ2-1,TRBV18,CASSPRLVNEQFF,TGTGCCAGCTCACCGAGACTAGTCAATGAGCAGTTCTTC
-,-,TRBJ1-1,TRBV6-5,CASTSSSVNTEAFF,TGTGCCAGCACTTCGAGTTCGGTGAACACTGAAGCTTTCTTT
-,-,TRBJ1-1,TRBV27,CASSLSPDTFGNTEAFF,TGTGCCAGCAGTTTATCGCCGGACACCTTTGGGAACACTGAAGCTTTCTTT
-,-,TRBJ2-7,TRBV2,CASRTVREQYF,TGTGCCAGCAGGACAGTTCGCGAGCAGTACTTC
-,-,TRBJ2-7,TRBV4-1,CASSQDLREWLYEQYF,TGCGCCAGCAGCCAAGATCTGAGGGAGTGGTTGTACGAGCAGTACTTC
-,-,TRBJ1-1,TRBV4-1,CASSQENTGLMNTEAFF,TGCGCCAGCAGCCAAGAAAACACAGGGCTCATGAACACTGAAGCTTTCTTT
-,-,TRBJ1-1,TRBV11-2,CASSLLPGSTEAFF,TGTGCCAGCAGCTTATTACCGGGGTCCACTGAAGCTTTCTTT